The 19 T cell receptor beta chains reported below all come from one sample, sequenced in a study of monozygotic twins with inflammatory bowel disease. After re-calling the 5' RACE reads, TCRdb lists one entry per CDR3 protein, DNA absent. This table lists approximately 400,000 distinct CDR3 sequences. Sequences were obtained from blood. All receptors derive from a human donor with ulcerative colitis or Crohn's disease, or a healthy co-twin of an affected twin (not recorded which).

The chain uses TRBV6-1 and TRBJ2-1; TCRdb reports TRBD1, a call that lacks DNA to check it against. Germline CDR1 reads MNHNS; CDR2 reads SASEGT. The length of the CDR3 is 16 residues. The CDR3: CASSVGTVITYNEQFF.

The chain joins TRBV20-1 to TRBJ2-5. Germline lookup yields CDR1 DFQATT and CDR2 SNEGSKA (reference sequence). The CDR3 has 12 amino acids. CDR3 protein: CSARASLETQYF.

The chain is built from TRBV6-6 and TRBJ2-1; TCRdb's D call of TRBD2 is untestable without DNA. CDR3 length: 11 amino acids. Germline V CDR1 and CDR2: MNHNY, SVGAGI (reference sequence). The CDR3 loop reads CASRRTDEQFF.

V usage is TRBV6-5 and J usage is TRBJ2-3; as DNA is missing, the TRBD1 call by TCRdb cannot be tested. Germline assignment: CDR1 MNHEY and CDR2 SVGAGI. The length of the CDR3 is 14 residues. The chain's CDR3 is CASSYRGSADTQYF.

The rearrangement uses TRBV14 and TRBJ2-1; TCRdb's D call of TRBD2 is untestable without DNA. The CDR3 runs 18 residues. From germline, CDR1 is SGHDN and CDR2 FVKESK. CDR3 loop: CASSQTITGDLYGNEQFF.

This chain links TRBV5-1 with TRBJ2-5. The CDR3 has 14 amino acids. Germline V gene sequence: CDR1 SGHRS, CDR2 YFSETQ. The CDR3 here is CASSSLAGQETQYF.

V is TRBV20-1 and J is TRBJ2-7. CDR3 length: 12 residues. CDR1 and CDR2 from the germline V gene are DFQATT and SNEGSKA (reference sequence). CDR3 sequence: CSARPRGYEQYF.

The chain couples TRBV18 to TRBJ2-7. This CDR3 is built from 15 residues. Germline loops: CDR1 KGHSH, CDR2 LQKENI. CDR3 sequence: CASSPVFGISYEQYF. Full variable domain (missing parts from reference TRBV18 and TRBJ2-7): NAGVMQNPRHLVRRRGQEARLRCSPMKGHSHVYWYRQLPEEGLKFMVYLQKENIIDESGMPKERFSAEFPKEGPSILRIQQVVRGDSAAYFCASSPVFGISYEQYFGPGTRLTVT.

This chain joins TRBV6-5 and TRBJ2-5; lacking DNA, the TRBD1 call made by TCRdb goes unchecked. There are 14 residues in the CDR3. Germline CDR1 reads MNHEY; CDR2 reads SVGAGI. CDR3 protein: CASSYQQRGLSQYF.

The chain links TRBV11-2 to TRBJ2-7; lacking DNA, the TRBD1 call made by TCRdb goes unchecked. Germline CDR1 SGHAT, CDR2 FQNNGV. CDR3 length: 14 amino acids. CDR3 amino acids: CASTGLTGYHEQYF.

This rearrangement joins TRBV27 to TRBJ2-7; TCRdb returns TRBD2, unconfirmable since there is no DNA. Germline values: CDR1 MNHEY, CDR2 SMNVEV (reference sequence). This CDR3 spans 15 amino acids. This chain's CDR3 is CASSLGLAVAYEQYF.

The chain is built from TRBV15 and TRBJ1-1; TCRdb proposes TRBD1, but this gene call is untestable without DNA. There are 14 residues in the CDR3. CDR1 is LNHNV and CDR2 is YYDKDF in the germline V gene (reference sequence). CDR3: CATSRGQGNTEAFF.

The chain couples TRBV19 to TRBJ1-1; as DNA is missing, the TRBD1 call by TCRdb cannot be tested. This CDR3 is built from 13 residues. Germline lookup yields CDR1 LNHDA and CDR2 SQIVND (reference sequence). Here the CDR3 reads CASSMGVFAEAFF.

CDR3 residues: CSVRDRFDQPQHF. V gene TRBV29-1 combines with J gene TRBJ1-5; TCRdb outputs TRBD1, but without DNA this stays unchecked. The CDR3 loop spans 13 amino acids. Germline values: CDR1 SQVTM, CDR2 ANQGSEA.

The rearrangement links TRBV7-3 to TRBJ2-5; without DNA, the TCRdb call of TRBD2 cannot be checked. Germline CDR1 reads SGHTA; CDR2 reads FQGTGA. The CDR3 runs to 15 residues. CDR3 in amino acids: CASSPSGSPQETQYF.

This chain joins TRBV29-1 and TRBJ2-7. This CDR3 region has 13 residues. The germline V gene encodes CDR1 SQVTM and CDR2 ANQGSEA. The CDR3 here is CSVELDDTYEQYF.

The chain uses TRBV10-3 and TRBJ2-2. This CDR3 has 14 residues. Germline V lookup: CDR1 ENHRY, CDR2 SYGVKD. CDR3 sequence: CAISETPNTGELFF.

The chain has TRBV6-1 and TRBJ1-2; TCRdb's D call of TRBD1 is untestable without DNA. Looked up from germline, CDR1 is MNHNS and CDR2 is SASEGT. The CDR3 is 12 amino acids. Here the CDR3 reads CATDRSNYGYTF.

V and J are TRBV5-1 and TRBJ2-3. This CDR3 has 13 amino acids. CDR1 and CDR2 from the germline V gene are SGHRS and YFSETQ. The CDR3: CASSRYSADTQYF.